The rows below give T cell receptor beta chains drawn from one sample of a study of CD8+ T cells in alopecia areata. Libraries were prepared by immunoSEQ multiplex PCR; TCRdb keeps only in-frame clonotypes and omits some of them. The sample consists of about 74,000 clones, 29% of them appearing once. This sample comprised CD8+ T cells sorted from blood, obtained at week 4, from a patient treated with tofacitinib. Source of these receptors: a human donor with alopecia areata. The CDR3 runs from the conserved cysteine through the conserved F or W. A D gene is named only where the DNA matches it firmly. Clone size is not always given. Where it is, it says once, few, many or a class for expanded clones.

j_call v_call clone_size d_call cdr3_nt cdr3_aa
TRBJ1-5 TRBV29-1 . . TGCAGCGTTGCTTCCGAGGGTGATCAGCCCCAGCATTTT CSVASEGDQPQHF
TRBJ1-2 TRBV7-9 . . TGTGCCAGCAGCTTAGTCTCGGGGGCGAGGGACGGCTACACCTTC CASSLVSGARDGYTF
TRBJ2-4 TRBV2 . . TGTGCCAGCCGGGAGCAGGGGGCCAAAAACATTCAGTACTTC CASREQGAKNIQYF
TRBJ1-4 TRBV29-1 once . TGCAGCGTTGTGGGGGGACCTAATGAAAAACTGTTTTTT CSVVGGPNEKLFF
TRBJ2-4 TRBV5-6 . . TGTGCCAGCAGCGTAGGGGGGTCCAAAAACATTCAGTACTTC CASSVGGSKNIQYF
TRBJ2-1 TRBV29-1 few . TGCAGCGTCCCACTAGGCCCGGGGCAGTTCTTC CSVPLGPGQFF
TRBJ2-1 TRBV5-6 . TRBD1 TGTGCCAGCAGCGCGGACAGGGCCCCCAATGAGCAGTTCTTC CASSADRAPNEQFF
TRBJ2-1 TRBV2 few TRBD1 TGTGCCAGCAGGACCGGGACAGGGAATTACAATGAGCAGTTCTTC CASRTGTGNYNEQFF
TRBJ2-1 TRBV30 few . TGTGCCCTGGGGCGGGAATCCTACAATGAGCAGTTCTTC CALGRESYNEQFF
TRBJ2-7 TRBV2 . . TGTGCCAGCAGTGATTCCGATGGGCAGGAAAGGTTACGCTACGAGCAGTACTTC CASSDSDGQERLRYEQYF
TRBJ2-3 TRBV5-1 . . TGCGCCAGCAGCTTGGCGGAGTACCCCACAGATACGCAGTATTTT CASSLAEYPTDTQYF
TRBJ2-2 TRBV13 few . TGTGCCAGCAGCCCCCTGGGCGGGGAGCTGTTTTTT CASSPLGGELFF
TRBJ2-7 TRBV30 . . TGTGCCTCAAGGCAGGGATACGAGCAGTACTTC CASRQGYEQYF
TRBJ2-7 TRBV4-1 . TRBD1 TGCGCCAGCAGCCCTCGACAGGGGGCTTACGAGCAGTACTTC CASSPRQGAYEQYF
TRBJ1-1 TRBV29-1 . . TGCAGCGCCGGGGTAGCGGCTTTCTTT CSAGVAAFF
TRBJ2-1 TRBV29-1 . . TGCAGCGTTAAGGACAGCAATGAGCAGTTCTTC CSVKDSNEQFF
TRBJ2-5 TRBV11-2 . . TGTGCCAGCAGCTTAGATTTTTCGGGCCAAGAGACCCAGTACTTC CASSLDFSGQETQYF
TRBJ2-3 TRBV29-1 few TRBD1 TGCAGCGCCCTCGGGGACAGGCGATTTAGCACAGATACGCAGTATTTT CSALGDRRFSTDTQYF
TRBJ2-5 TRBV13 few . TGTGCCAGCAGCACAACAGGGACCGAGACCCAGTACTTC CASSTTGTETQYF
TRBJ1-5 TRBV5-6 few TRBD1 TGTGCCAGCAGTGAGGGGGCGCGGCAGCCCCAGCATTTT CASSEGARQPQHF
TRBJ2-7 TRBV27 . . TGTGCCAGCAGTGAATTCGGTCGGCGGGGGCCCGAATACGAGCAGTACTTC CASSEFGRRGPEYEQYF